Below, 17 T cell receptor beta chains from the same sample are listed, as sequenced in a study of vaccination and CD4 T cells after COVID-19. The assay that was used to sequence DNA from cultured CD4+ T cells was the Oncomine TCR Beta short-read assay. TCRdb reprocessed the PCR reads with MiXCR, giving one entry per CDR3 protein. This table holds some 8,900 distinct CDR3 sequences, about 50% found once. The treatment is: approximately 11-day PBMC culture with coronavirus spike peptide pools or control peptides (ViraFEST assay). Unexposed donor CD4+ T cells predated the COVID-19 pandemic, collected 2011-2018. These receptors' targets are unknown. Sequences were obtained from CD4+ T cells from blood, cultured in vitro. These receptors were obtained from a human donor in good health.

The chain employs TRBV5-4 and TRBJ2-3; TRBD2 might be the D (5 bases). Germline V gene lookup returns CDR1 SGHNT and CDR2 YYREEE (reference sequence). V gave up 5 bases and J gave up 4 bases, with 8 bases separating them. This CDR3 comprises 12 residues. CDR3 sequence reads: CASRFGADTQYF. The CDR3 bases are TGTGCCAGCAGGTTCGGGGCAGATACGCAGTATTTT.

The chain employs TRBV10-2 and TRBJ2-7; D not resolved. Germline CDR1 and CDR2: WSHSY and SAAADI. Deletions cut 3 bases from V and 5 bases from J, with 8 bases between. This CDR3 region has 12 residues. CDR3 nucleotide sequence: TGCGCCAGCAGTGAAACGGGTGACGAGCAGTACTTC. It specifies CASSETGDEQYF.

The sample holds one count of this clonotype. The rearrangement links TRBV7-2 to TRBJ2-7; D might be TRBD2 (5 bases). The V end was cut by 5 bases, the J end by 1 base, with 6 bases between. Germline-derived CDR1 and CDR2 are SGHTA and FQGNSA. The CDR3 length is 12 residues. DNA for the CDR3: TGTGCCAGCAGCAGGACTTCCTACGAGCAGTACTTC. Translating gives CASSRTSYEQYF.

This chain joins TRBV19 and TRBJ2-5; D possibly corresponds to TRBD1 (6 bases). From germline, CDR1 is LNHDA and CDR2 SQIVND (reference sequence). CDR3 length: 15 amino acids. V was trimmed by 5 bases and J by 7 bases, leaving 20 bases between them. The CDR3 protein is CASSPLSWGPGTQYF. As DNA, the CDR3 is TGTGCCAGTAGTCCCCTTTCATGGGGGCCTGGGACCCAGTACTTC.

The rearrangement links TRBV27 to TRBJ2-2; weak D call: TRBD1 (5 bases). The CDR3 runs to 14 residues. CDR1 is MNHEY, CDR2 SMNVEV, per germline (reference sequence). V lost 2 bases, J lost 6 bases, and 10 bases lay in between. The CDR3 spells CASSLLTGPGELFF. Written as DNA, the CDR3 is TGTGCCAGCAGTTTACTCACAGGACCCGGGGAGCTGTTTTTT.

This chain links TRBV12-3 or TRBV12-4 with TRBJ1-1; D call uncertain. V was clipped by 6 bases and J by 6 bases, with 8 bases between them. The CDR3 contains 11 residues. DNA of the CDR3: TGTGCCAGCAGGAGAGACTCTGAAGCTTTCTTT. As protein: CASRRDSEAFF.

The V gene is TRBV7-8, the J gene TRBJ2-2, with 9 bases fitting TRBD1. The CDR3 is 17 residues long. The germline V gene encodes CDR1 SGHVS and CDR2 FQNEAQ. The trim removed 6 bases at V and 6 bases at J, leaving 14 bases unmatched. The CDR3 here is CASRGDRDRVLAGELFF. CDR3 in DNA: TGTGCCAGCAGGGGAGACCGGGACAGGGTCTTGGCCGGGGAGCTGTTTTTT.

The chain uses TRBV5-4 and TRBJ2-7; D gene uncertain. Germline assignment: CDR1 SGHNT and CDR2 YYREEE (reference sequence). This CDR3 is 14 amino acids long. V lost 4 bases, J lost 0 bases, and 11 bases lay in between. The CDR3 DNA reads TGTGCCAGCAGCCCAAAAACACCCTCCTACGAGCAGTACTTC. This gives the protein CASSPKTPSYEQYF.

The chain employs TRBV6-5 and TRBJ2-1; 12 bases are a match to TRBD2. Germline CDR1 is MNHEY and CDR2 is SVGAGI. Unmatched junction bases numbered 3, after V lost 4 bases and J lost 5 bases. The CDR3 spans 15 residues. The CDR3 here is CASSSLAGGNNEQFF. Here the CDR3 DNA reads TGTGCCAGCAGTTCACTAGCGGGAGGAAACAATGAGCAGTTCTTC.

This clonotype was picked up a small number of times. V is TRBV20-1 and J is TRBJ1-5; D might be TRBD1 (5 bases). V lost 1 base to trimming and J lost 4 bases, with 8 bases between them. The CDR3 consists of 13 residues. In germline, CDR1 is DFQATT, CDR2 SNEGSKA (reference sequence). The CDR3 DNA reads as TGCAGTGCTAGAGGGGGGGGGAATCAGCCCCAGCATTTT. Its translation: CSARGGGNQPQHF.

In this sample, this clonotype turned up a few times. The chain recombines TRBV30 with TRBJ1-5; D unresolved. Trimming shortened V by 2 bases and J by 0 bases, and 11 bases separated the two germline ends. Germline lookup yields CDR1 GTSNPN and CDR2 SVGIG (reference sequence). The length of the CDR3 is 15 residues. The CDR3 sequence: CAWSRAQYSNQPQHF. In nucleotides, the CDR3 is TGTGCCTGGAGTAGAGCACAGTATAGCAATCAGCCCCAGCATTTT. Drawing the rest from reference TRBV30 and TRBJ1-5, the complete variable domain is SQTIHQWPATLVQPVGSPLSLECTVEGTSNPNLYWYRQAAGRGLQLLFYSVGIGQISSEVPQNLSASRPQDRQFILSSKKLLLSDSGFYLCAWSRAQYSNQPQHFGDGTRLSIL.

The CDR3 loop reads CSARDLPAQWDEQYF. The CDR3 nucleotides are TGCAGTGCTAGAGATTTACCCGCCCAGTGGGACGAGCAGTACTTC. V gene TRBV20-1 combines with J gene TRBJ2-7; D gene unclear. Germline loops: CDR1 DFQATT, CDR2 SNEGSKA (reference sequence). This CDR3 is built from 15 residues. V was clipped by 0 bases and J by 5 bases, with 17 bases between them.

The gene calls are TRBV6-1 and TRBJ1-6; the D is unclear. In germline, CDR1 is MNHNS, CDR2 SASEGT. Trimming took off 11 bases at V and 0 bases at J, with 5 bases between the two ends. The CDR3 length is 12 residues. As DNA, the CDR3 is TGTGCCTCCGGCTCCTATAATTCACCCCTCCACTTT. Its protein product is CASGSYNSPLHF.

In its sample, this clonotype was seen a few times. The chain is built from TRBV2 and TRBJ2-5; D might be TRBD1 (5 bases). CDR3 size: 13 residues. Per germline, CDR1 SNHLY and CDR2 FYNNEI. Trimming removed 6 bases from V and 2 bases from J, with 10 bases in between. The CDR3 sequence is CASRIQVQETQYF. The CDR3 DNA reads as TGTGCCAGCAGAATACAGGTACAAGAGACCCAGTACTTC.

The genes are TRBV9 and TRBJ2-3, with 7 positions matching TRBD2. The CDR3 has 15 amino acids. CDR1 and CDR2 from the germline V gene are SGDLS and YYNGEE. The trim removed 3 bases at V and 0 bases at J, leaving 4 bases unmatched. The CDR3 loop reads CASSATSSSTDTQYF. The CDR3, as DNA: TGTGCCAGCAGCGCGACTAGCAGTAGCACAGATACGCAGTATTTT.

This clonotype was picked up one time. The V and J genes are TRBV30 and TRBJ2-3, with 9 bases aligning to TRBD2. Unmatched junction bases numbered 5, after V lost 0 bases and J lost 4 bases. The CDR3 extends over 15 amino acids. Germline CDR1 reads GTSNPN; CDR2 reads SVGIG (reference sequence). The CDR3: CAWSVRGRGADTQYF. The CDR3 DNA follows: TGTGCCTGGAGTGTACGCGGGAGGGGGGCAGATACGCAGTATTTT.

The sample holds a few counts of this clonotype. V is TRBV7-2 and J is TRBJ2-2, with D hard to call. Looked up from germline, CDR1 is SGHTA and CDR2 is FQGNSA. The CDR3 contains 11 residues. The ends were cut back, 2 bases at V and 9 bases at J, with 4 bases in the middle. The CDR3 nucleotides read TGTGCCAGCAGCTTAAATCGGGAGCTGTTTTTT. This sequence encodes CASSLNRELFF.